These T cell receptor beta chains were read from a single sample in a study of cytomegalovirus exposure and HLA in healthy donors. This table comes from immunoSEQ multiplex PCR, and its TCRdb copy is limited to in-frame clones, with some not included. The sample lists hundreds of thousands of clones, 75% to 90% seen once, with 11% to 15% in the top ten. Specimen: PBMCs. The receptors were gathered from a woman in her twenties or thirties in good health and CMV-seropositive. Both conserved end residues are part of each CDR3. Fields, in order: V gene, J gene, CDR3 protein.

V: TRBV9
J: TRBJ2-1
CDR3: CASSVGNGAFNEQFF

V: TRBV20-1
J: TRBJ1-1
CDR3: CSAHGQSEAFF

V: TRBV28
J: TRBJ1-3
CDR3: CASSFKAGNTIYF

V: TRBV5-1
J: TRBJ2-3
CDR3: CASSSDSITDTQYF

V: TRBV28
J: TRBJ1-5
CDR3: CASSLDSAGTNQPQHF

V: TRBV28
J: TRBJ2-1
CDR3: CASSGTSGRAYNEQFF

V: TRBV20-1
J: TRBJ2-3
CDR3: CSASLSDTQYF

V: TRBV6-6
J: TRBJ2-1
CDR3: CASSRTQNEQFF

V: TRBV18
J: TRBJ1-2
CDR3: CASSPPHTGGANGYTF

V: TRBV11-1
J: TRBJ2-7
CDR3: CASSTRRQLTYEQYF

V: TRBV2
J: TRBJ1-2
CDR3: CATRGGGYTF

V: TRBV25-1
J: TRBJ2-7
CDR3: CASSEPRNNEQYF

V: TRBV5-1
J: TRBJ2-3
CDR3: CASSLAGRDTQYF

V: TRBV6-5
J: TRBJ1-3
CDR3: CASSIYSGASGTIYF

V: TRBV27
J: TRBJ2-3
CDR3: CASNAGGPRRIYSTDTQYF

V: TRBV19
J: TRBJ1-4
CDR3: CASSMHRETNEKLFF

V: TRBV2
J: TRBJ2-5
CDR3: CASSLDSPTKSETQYF

V: TRBV15
J: TRBJ2-1
CDR3: CATSNGRRYNEQFF

V: TRBV4-3
J: TRBJ2-5
CDR3: CASSQEFRAVQETQYF

V: TRBV4-2
J: TRBJ1-2
CDR3: CASSPYPLQGLYGYTF

V: TRBV30
J: TRBJ2-7
CDR3: CAWSAGVGYEQYF

V: TRBV5-1
J: TRBJ2-6
CDR3: CASSLERAVAGANVLTF

V: TRBV4-2
J: TRBJ2-1
CDR3: CASSQELPGAGGNNEQFF

V: TRBV18
J: TRBJ2-1
CDR3: CASSRSGSSYNEQFF

V: TRBV28
J: TRBJ2-7
CDR3: CASSPGQGPYEQYF

V: TRBV5-1
J: TRBJ2-1
CDR3: CASSPGLAGVGDEQFF

V: TRBV30
J: TRBJ1-4
CDR3: CAWIPGRGNEKLFF

V: TRBV6-5
J: TRBJ1-2
CDR3: CASGDSRNYGYTF

V: TRBV5-1
J: TRBJ1-3
CDR3: CASSLQGAGSGNTIYF

V: TRBV11-2
J: TRBJ2-3
CDR3: CASSLTRTGDTDTQYF

V: TRBV28
J: TRBJ2-7
CDR3: CASSLRQGGQYF

V: TRBV25-1
J: TRBJ2-7
CDR3: CASSDPRVVSEQYF

V: TRBV7-3
J: TRBJ1-1
CDR3: CASSSQGPHTEAFF

V: TRBV19
J: TRBJ2-2
CDR3: CASRPLGRRNTGELFF

V: TRBV5-1
J: TRBJ2-7
CDR3: CASSRDYPTYEQYF

V: TRBV2
J: TRBJ2-3
CDR3: CASDIERDGTQYF

V: TRBV5-1
J: TRBJ2-1
CDR3: CASNPPGLAGTNEQFF

V: TRBV6-5
J: TRBJ2-7
CDR3: CASSYSQGQEQYF

V: TRBV18
J: TRBJ1-2
CDR3: CASSLPTRYGYTF

V: TRBV11-2
J: TRBJ1-1
CDR3: CASSLAGIEAFF

V: TRBV10-3
J: TRBJ2-1
CDR3: CAMSDRAGGNEQFF

V: TRBV6-1
J: TRBJ2-5
CDR3: CASSEGPEGETQYF

V: TRBV6-5
J: TRBJ2-3
CDR3: CASSYRTPGEDTQYF

V: TRBV29-1
J: TRBJ2-7
CDR3: CSVEETTLNEQYF